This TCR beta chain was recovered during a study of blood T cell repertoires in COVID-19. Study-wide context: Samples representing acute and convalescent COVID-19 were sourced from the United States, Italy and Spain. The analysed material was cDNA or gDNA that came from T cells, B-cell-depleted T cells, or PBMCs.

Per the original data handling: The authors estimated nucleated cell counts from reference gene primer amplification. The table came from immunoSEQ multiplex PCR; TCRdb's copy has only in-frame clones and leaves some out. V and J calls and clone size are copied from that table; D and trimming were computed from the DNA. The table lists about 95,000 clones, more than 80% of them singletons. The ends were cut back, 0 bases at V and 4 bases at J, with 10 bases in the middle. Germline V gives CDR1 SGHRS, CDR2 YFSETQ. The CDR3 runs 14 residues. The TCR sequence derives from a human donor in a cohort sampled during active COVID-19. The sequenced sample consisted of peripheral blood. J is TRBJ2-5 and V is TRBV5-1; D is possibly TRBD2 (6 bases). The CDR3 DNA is TGCGCCAGCAGCTTGGCCGGGGGTCGAGAGACCCAGTACTTC. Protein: CASSLAGGRETQYF.